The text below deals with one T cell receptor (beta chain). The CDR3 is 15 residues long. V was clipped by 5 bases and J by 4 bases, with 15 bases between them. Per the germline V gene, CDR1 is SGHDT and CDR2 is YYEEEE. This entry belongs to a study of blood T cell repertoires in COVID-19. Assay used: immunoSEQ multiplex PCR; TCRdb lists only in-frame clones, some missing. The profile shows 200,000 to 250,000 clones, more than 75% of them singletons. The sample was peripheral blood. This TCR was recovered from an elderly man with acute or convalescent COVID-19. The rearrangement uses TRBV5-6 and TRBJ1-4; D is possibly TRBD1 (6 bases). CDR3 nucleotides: TGTGCCAGCAGTGGTGGGGGCAGCCATAATGAAAAACTGTTTTTT. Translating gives CASSGGGSHNEKLFF.